The TCR beta chain under discussion was sequenced for a study of T cell repertoires in cytomegalovirus infection. Study overall: Well-studied HLA-B-restricted epitopes and recently identified HLA-C-restricted epitopes of CMV were both used in the study. TCR beta signatures that were public indicated CMV infection and matching HLA type. General study findings and limits: Using cumulative public TCR beta family frequency, the authors identified those who carried CMV together with the relevant HLA.

V was cut by 4 bases and J by 0 bases, with 13 bases left in between. Looked up from germline, CDR1 is MNHEY and CDR2 is SVGEGT. The CDR3 spans 15 residues. With respect to this clonotype: Its antigen is unknown.

TCRdb passed the reads through MiXCR, listing each CDR3 protein once. The table includes a few hundred thousand distinct CDR3 sequences, about 42% detected once. This clonotype was obtained from a human donor in good health (CMV status not recorded). Some clones in this sample may be carry-over from other donors' samples. The sequenced sample was cultured PBMCs, obtained from culture after CMV antigen stimulation. V and J are TRBV6-2 or TRBV6-3 and TRBJ2-7; TRBD2 is a possible D gene (7 bases). Here the CDR3 DNA reads TGTGCCAGCAGTTTACCGGGGGGCCGCTCCTACGAGCAGTACTTC. Its translation is CASSLPGGRSYEQYF.